What follows are 31 T cell receptor beta chains derived from one specimen sequenced in a study of T-cell memory formation after mild COVID-19. Via MiXCR, TCRdb re-called the 5' RACE reads, giving one row per CDR3 protein. The table shows around 400,000 distinct CDR3 sequences, with approximately 24% occurring only once. Sequencing input: PBMCs or a T cell subset sorted from them (not recorded which). These receptor sequences come from an adult woman who had mild COVID-19 (a few samples of this study predate the infection). Cell type and time point are not known.

This chain connects TRBV7-9 to TRBJ2-7, with 8 bases matching TRBD1. Germline CDR1 and CDR2: SEHNR and FQNEAQ (reference sequence). V lost 5 bases, J lost 3 bases, and 6 bases stayed unmatched. The CDR3 has 14 residues. This chain's CDR3 is CASSEVGQDYEQYF. Written as DNA, the CDR3 is TGTGCCAGCAGCGAAGTGGGACAGGACTACGAGCAGTACTTC.

The CDR3 DNA reads as TGTGCCAGCAGCTACAAGGGCGAGCAGTACTTC. Its protein product is CASSYKGEQYF. This chain joins TRBV12-3 or TRBV12-4 and TRBJ2-7; no reliable D call. This CDR3 is 11 amino acids long. Trimming stripped 6 bases from V and 6 bases from J, with 9 bases between.

This clonotype was counted between two and nine times. V usage is TRBV7-9 and J usage is TRBJ2-5; D possibly corresponds to TRBD1 (5 bases). The length of the CDR3 is 14 residues. The V and J ends lost 2 bases and 2 bases respectively, with 9 bases between them. Germline CDR1 SEHNR, CDR2 FQNEAQ (reference sequence). CDR3 sequence (DNA): TGTGCCAGCAGCTTAAGCCAGGGACAAGAGACCCAGTACTTC. Its protein product is CASSLSQGQETQYF.

This clonotype was picked up a small number of times. The rearrangement links TRBV15 to TRBJ2-1; D is perhaps TRBD2 (5 bases). Germline V gives CDR1 LNHNV, CDR2 YYDKDF (reference sequence). Trimming removed 4 bases from V and 7 bases from J, with 23 bases in between. CDR3 length: 17 residues. The CDR3: CATSNLPGSAMGNEQFF. DNA of the CDR3: TGTGCCACCAGCAACCTACCGGGTAGCGCCATGGGGAATGAGCAGTTCTTC.

This clonotype was counted between two and nine times. V and J are TRBV29-1 and TRBJ1-1, with D possibly matching TRBD1 (5 bases). Germline V gene sequence: CDR1 SQVTM, CDR2 ANQGSEA. CDR3 length: 13 residues. V lost 6 bases and J 7 bases, leaving 18 bases between the germline ends. The CDR3 DNA reads TGCAGCGTGAGAACAGGCGAGTTTATTGAAGCTTTCTTT. This gives the protein CSVRTGEFIEAFF.

The chain recombines TRBV20-1 with TRBJ1-2; the match to TRBD1 covers 7 bases. CDR3 length: 13 residues. V was clipped by 4 bases and J by 5 bases; unmatched bases: 7. Germline V gene sequence: CDR1 DFQATT, CDR2 SNEGSKA (reference sequence). The DNA of the CDR3 is TGCAGTGCTAACAGGGGAGGGGAGTATGGCTACACCTTC. Translation: CSANRGGEYGYTF.

The chain couples TRBV20-1 to TRBJ2-3; 10 bases align to TRBD1. V lost 3 bases to trimming and J lost 1 base; unmatched junction nucleotides: 7. Germline loops: CDR1 DFQATT, CDR2 SNEGSKA (reference sequence). This CDR3 has 16 residues. The CDR3 is CSASIRQGARTDTQYF. The CDR3, as DNA: TGCAGTGCTAGTATCCGACAGGGGGCGCGCACAGATACGCAGTATTTT.

In its sample, this clonotype was seen a few times. The chain combines TRBV4-1 with TRBJ2-1; 7 nucleotides agree with TRBD2. Unmatched junction bases numbered 10, after V lost 0 bases and J lost 2 bases. The germline V gene has CDR1 MGHRA and CDR2 YSYEKL. The CDR3 runs to 18 residues. CDR3 bases: TGCGCCAGCAGCCAAGATTTTCTCAGGCTAGCGGCCTACAATGAGCAGTTCTTC. The encoded protein is CASSQDFLRLAAYNEQFF.

The DNA of the CDR3 is TGTGCCAGTAGTATTAGCGGAGTGAACACCGGGGAGCTGTTTTTT. This codes for CASSISGVNTGELFF. The V gene is TRBV19, the J gene TRBJ2-2; a weak D match, TRBD2 (6 bases). The CDR3 is 15 residues long. The V end was cut by 3 bases, the J end by 1 base, with 9 bases between. Germline V gene lookup returns CDR1 LNHDA and CDR2 SQIVND (reference sequence).

This clonotype was picked up a small number of times. The chain uses TRBV6-6 and TRBJ2-7, with 9 bases fitting TRBD2. Germline values: CDR1 MNHNY, CDR2 SVGAGI (reference sequence). V lost 0 bases to trimming and J lost 1 base; unmatched junction nucleotides: 13. The CDR3 contains 19 residues. The CDR3 is CASSYSGLAGHPRSYEQYF. In DNA, the CDR3 is TGTGCCAGCAGTTACTCAGGGCTAGCGGGGCACCCGAGGTCCTACGAGCAGTACTTC.

The table lists this clonotype with a few counts. The chain uses TRBV15 and TRBJ2-3, with 8 nucleotides matching TRBD2. Germline lookup yields CDR1 LNHNV and CDR2 YYDKDF (reference sequence). The CDR3 is 15 residues long. Unmatched junction bases numbered 10, after V lost 5 bases and J lost 6 bases. CDR3 sequence: CATSSLAGLGDTQYF. CDR3 DNA sequence: TGTGCCACCAGCTCCTTAGCGGGGCTCGGGGATACGCAGTATTTT.

V usage is TRBV5-1 and J usage is TRBJ1-3; a weak D match, TRBD1 (5 bases). In germline, CDR1 is SGHRS, CDR2 YFSETQ. Trimming pared 1 base from V and 0 bases from J, leaving 11 bases between. This CDR3 comprises 16 residues. The CDR3 loop is CASSLSGLNSGNTIYF. The CDR3 region has the DNA TGCGCCAGCAGCTTGTCAGGGCTGAACTCTGGAAACACCATATATTTT.

This clonotype was recorded a few times. The rearrangement joins TRBV5-1 to TRBJ2-5; 10 nucleotides match TRBD2. The CDR3 spans 15 residues. Germline V CDR1 and CDR2: SGHRS, YFSETQ. J gave up 5 bases and V 4 bases, and 8 bases lay outside the gene matches. The CDR3 DNA follows: TGCGCCAGCAGCCACCTAGCGGGAGCTAAGGAGACCCAGTACTTC. Amino acid sequence: CASSHLAGAKETQYF.

In its sample, this clonotype was seen many times. The chain uses TRBV5-1 and TRBJ2-7, with TRBD2 matching 10 bases. The CDR3 totals 14 residues. Germline V gene data show CDR1 as SGHRS and CDR2 as YFSETQ. J was trimmed by 3 bases and V by 0 bases; bases with no gene match: 0. This CDR3 is CASSLERGGYEQYF. The CDR3 DNA sequence: TGCGCCAGCAGCTTGGAGCGGGGGGGCTACGAGCAGTACTTC.

The sample holds a few counts of this clonotype. This sequence joins TRBV7-2 and TRBJ1-3, with D possibly being TRBD1 (5 bases). Germline CDR1 SGHTA, CDR2 FQGNSA. The CDR3 runs 15 residues. V was trimmed by 5 bases and J by 0 bases, leaving 11 bases between them. In DNA, the CDR3 is TGTGCCAGCAGCAGGGACGGAACCTCTGGAAACACCATATATTTT. Amino acid sequence: CASSRDGTSGNTIYF.

This clonotype was seen only a few times. The gene calls are TRBV3-1 and TRBJ1-1; D ambiguous. The CDR3 spans 14 residues. With 1 base removed from V and 7 bases from J, the gap between germline ends came to 13 bases. The germline CDR1 and CDR2 sequences are LGHDT and YNNKEL (reference sequence). CDR3 amino acids: CASSQVKKTFEAFF. CDR3 DNA: TGTGCCAGCAGCCAAGTGAAGAAAACATTTGAAGCTTTCTTT.

There are a few counts of this clonotype. The CDR3: CASTPLPQGNYGYTF. The DNA for the CDR3 is TGTGCCAGCACCCCCCTCCCGCAGGGAAACTATGGCTACACCTTC. The genes are TRBV7-9 and TRBJ1-2, with D perhaps matching TRBD1 (5 bases). CDR3 length equals 15 residues. Looked up from germline, CDR1 is SEHNR and CDR2 is FQNEAQ (reference sequence). Trimming stripped 7 bases from V and 2 bases from J, with 17 bases between.

The CDR3 coding sequence is TGCGCCAGCAGCCCCTGGGCTAGCGGGGGGGCCAATGAGCAGTTCTTC. It yields the protein CASSPWASGGANEQFF. The chain links TRBV5-1 to TRBJ2-1; 12 positions agree with TRBD2. Germline lookup yields CDR1 SGHRS and CDR2 YFSETQ. V shed 4 bases and J 6 bases; nucleotides not matched to a gene: 8. The CDR3 is made up of 16 amino acids.

The chain uses TRBV4-1 and TRBJ2-2; weak D call: TRBD1 (6 bases). The germline V and J ends were trimmed by 3 bases and 3 bases, with 17 bases remaining between them. CDR3 length: 17 residues. Germline CDR1 and CDR2: MGHRA and YSYEKL. As DNA, the CDR3 is TGCGCCAGCAGCCACAAGAAGACAGGCCTACACACCGGGGAGCTGTTTTTT. Protein sequence: CASSHKKTGLHTGELFF.

V and J are TRBV27 and TRBJ2-7; no firm D call. The CDR3 is 15 amino acids. Trimming pared 6 bases from V and 1 base from J, leaving 16 bases between. The germline gives CDR1 MNHEY, CDR2 SMNVEV (reference sequence). In DNA, the CDR3 is TGTGCCAGCAGCCCACCTCGTGTCGGATCCTACGAGCAGTACTTC. Amino acid sequence: CASSPPRVGSYEQYF.

This chain uses TRBV4-2 with TRBJ2-1; 7 bases align to TRBD1. V lost 0 bases to trimming and J lost 9 bases; unmatched junction nucleotides: 8. The CDR3 is 15 residues long. Germline values: CDR1 LGHNA, CDR2 YNFKEQ. CDR3 sequence: CASSQEGTGAGEQFF. CDR3 nucleotides: TGTGCCAGCAGCCAAGAAGGAACAGGGGCTGGTGAGCAGTTCTTC.

The gene calls are TRBV12-3 or TRBV12-4 and TRBJ2-1, with TRBD2 matching over 13 bases. V was clipped by 3 bases and J by 0 bases; unmatched bases: 2. The CDR3 has 17 amino acids. CDR3 sequence reads: CASSFRTSGSSYNEQFF. The CDR3, as DNA: TGTGCCAGCAGTTTCCGGACTAGCGGGAGCTCCTACAATGAGCAGTTCTTC.

This clonotype appeared a few times. This rearrangement joins TRBV10-3 to TRBJ2-7; no reliable D call. Trimming shortened V by 4 bases and J by 9 bases, and 10 bases separated the two germline ends. The CDR3 has 11 amino acids. Germline lookup yields CDR1 ENHRY and CDR2 SYGVKD. CDR3 residues: CAISASIGQYF. CDR3 bases: TGTGCCATCAGTGCTAGTATCGGGCAGTACTTC.

In its sample, this clonotype was seen a few times. The chain recombines TRBV30 with TRBJ2-2, with D perhaps matching TRBD1 (5 bases). This CDR3 spans 14 amino acids. Germline CDR1 and CDR2: GTSNPN and SVGIG (reference sequence). The V gene lost 0 bases and the J gene lost 5 bases, with 10 bases spanning the gap. The CDR3 loop is CAWSVGHWTGELFF. The CDR3 coding sequence is TGTGCCTGGAGTGTAGGACATTGGACCGGGGAGCTGTTTTTT.

The table lists this clonotype with a few counts. J is TRBJ2-1 and V is TRBV18; D might be TRBD2 (5 bases). CDR3 size: 14 residues. Between the trimmed V and J ends, which lost 1 base and 8 bases, there was a span of 12 bases. Germline V gives CDR1 KGHSH, CDR2 LQKENI. The CDR3 sequence: CASSPQGRRDEQFF. In DNA form, the CDR3 reads TGTGCCAGCTCACCACAAGGGAGACGGGATGAGCAGTTCTTC.

The chain is built from TRBV6-5 and TRBJ1-5; no clear D gene. The CDR3 runs to 16 residues. Looked up from germline, CDR1 is MNHEY and CDR2 is SVGAGI. The V and J ends lost 0 bases and 0 bases respectively, with 9 bases between them. The CDR3 nucleotides read TGTGCCAGCAGTTACTCGAGGCAGGCTAGCAATCAGCCCCAGCATTTT. Translated: CASSYSRQASNQPQHF.

The V gene is TRBV15, the J gene TRBJ2-3; 8 bases align to TRBD1. This CDR3 has 18 amino acids. Germline values: CDR1 LNHNV, CDR2 YYDKDF (reference sequence). Losses at the gene ends were 2 bases for V and 0 bases for J; bases not matched to a gene: 10. The CDR3 DNA reads TGTGCCACCAGCAGACACCCTACAGGGGACAGGAGCACAGATACGCAGTATTTT. Its translation: CATSRHPTGDRSTDTQYF.

This clonotype was recorded a few times. V gene TRBV14 combines with J gene TRBJ2-1; 15 nucleotides align to TRBD2. The ends lost 5 bases at V and 4 bases at J; junction bases unmatched: 3. Germline V gene lookup returns CDR1 SGHDN and CDR2 FVKESK. The CDR3 contains 16 residues. The CDR3 bases are TGTGCCAGCAGCACAGGACTAGCGGGGGGGTACAATGAGCAGTTCTTC. Encoded protein: CASSTGLAGGYNEQFF.

V and J are TRBV27 and TRBJ2-5; D is possibly TRBD2 (6 bases). Trimming took off 6 bases at V and 9 bases at J, with 20 bases between the two ends. Germline V gene lookup returns CDR1 MNHEY and CDR2 SMNVEV (reference sequence). The length of the CDR3 is 14 residues. The chain's CDR3 is CASRDFLTSGAQYF. The CDR3, as DNA: TGTGCCAGCAGGGACTTCCTAACCTCGGGGGCCCAGTACTTC.

The rearrangement links TRBV7-3 to TRBJ2-5, with TRBD1 matching 8 bases. The trim removed 0 bases at V and 4 bases at J, leaving 7 bases unmatched. The CDR3 contains 16 residues. Germline V gives CDR1 SGHTA, CDR2 FQGTGA. The CDR3 here is CASSLTPAGGVETQYF. CDR3 DNA: TGTGCCAGCAGCTTAACCCCCGCAGGGGGCGTAGAGACCCAGTACTTC.

The gene calls are TRBV4-3 and TRBJ2-5; D is possibly TRBD2 (5 bases). The CDR3 is made up of 12 amino acids. CDR1 LGHNA and CDR2 YSLEER come from the germline V gene. V was pared by 0 bases and J by 7 bases, with 6 bases between. CDR3 region: CASSQERGTQYF. The CDR3, as DNA: TGCGCCAGCAGCCAAGAACGGGGGACCCAGTACTTC.